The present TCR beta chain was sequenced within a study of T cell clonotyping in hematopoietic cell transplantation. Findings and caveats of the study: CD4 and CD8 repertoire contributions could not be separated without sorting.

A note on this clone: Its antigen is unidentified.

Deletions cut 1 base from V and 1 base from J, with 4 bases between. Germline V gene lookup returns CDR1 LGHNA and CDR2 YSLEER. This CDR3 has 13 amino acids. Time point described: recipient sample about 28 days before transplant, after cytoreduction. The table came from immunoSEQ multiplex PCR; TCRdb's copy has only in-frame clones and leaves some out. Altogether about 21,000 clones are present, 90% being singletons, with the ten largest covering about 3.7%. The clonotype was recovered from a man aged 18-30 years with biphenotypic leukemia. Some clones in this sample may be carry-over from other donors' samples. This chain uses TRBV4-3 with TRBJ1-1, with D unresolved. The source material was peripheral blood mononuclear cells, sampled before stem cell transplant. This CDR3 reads CASSQGENTEAFF. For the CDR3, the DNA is TGCGCCAGCAGCCAAGGCGAGAACACTGAAGCTTTCTTT.